This T cell receptor beta chain comes out of a study of control samples from healthy donors and cancer patients. This clone came up once. V was trimmed by 5 bases and J by 0 bases, leaving 14 bases between them. The germline V gene encodes CDR1 LNHDA and CDR2 SQIVND (reference sequence). The CDR3 is 16 amino acids. TCRdb's table, derived via immunoSEQ multiplex PCR, lists solely in-frame clones and lacks some. Here the sample spans 50,000 to 70,000 clones, 88% being singletons. This receptor was identified in a man aged 50-59 years in good health. The V gene is TRBV19, the J gene TRBJ1-3; TRBD1 might be the D (5 bases). The material sequenced was blood. The CDR3 here is CASSLYQGHSGNTIYF. The DNA of the CDR3 is TGTGCCAGTAGTCTTTATCAGGGTCACTCTGGAAACACCATATATTTT.